This entry is about one T cell receptor beta chain. The clone's antigen remains unknown. There are no base qualities to consult, and no much larger clone falls within one base. Genomic DNA was isolated from the sorted cells so that the TCRbeta CDR3 region could be sequenced. The immunoSEQ Assay was used to sequence the TCRbeta CDR3 regions. TCRdb limited this immuneACCESS table to in-frame rearrangements with V and J called. A share of clones is missing; checked studies link under half to unresolved V genes, and the rest is unexplained. The sample includes tens of thousands of clones, with 91% observed a single time. 4% to 5% of the sample lies in the top ten. V sheds 5 bases and J sheds 0 bases, leaving 13 bases between their ends. The CDR3 holds 15 amino acids from the cysteine to the phenylalanine. Only the CDR3 part of the read is kept: 45 bases, read in frame from the first base. Looking up the germline V gene (reference sequence) yields CDR1 SEHNR and CDR2 FQNEAQ.

Patients with autoimmune disease history or receiving systemic immunosuppression were excluded from the trial. Peripheral blood for TCR sequencing was drawn from every dose cohort at baseline, at cycle 4 day 1 and at cycle 7 day 1. Samples were obtained from an open-label, multicenter, first-in-human phase I dose-escalation trial of ivuxolimab. Adults with locally advanced or metastatic head and neck squamous cell, hepatocellular, melanoma or renal cell carcinoma were enrolled in the trial. Before TCR sequencing, CD4+ T cells and CD8+ T cells from peripheral blood were sorted into separate populations. The sample is drawn from a study of OX40 agonist ivuxolimab in advanced cancers. Some background on the complete study: Ivuxolimab, which targeted the costimulatory receptor OX40 (CD134), was an agonistic, fully human IgG2 monoclonal antibody. Among the approximately 50 dose-escalation patients, approximately 20 had hepatocellular carcinoma, roughly 15 melanoma, 9 renal cell carcinoma and 9 head and neck cancer. The dose-escalation cohort was over 70% male with a mean age of about 54 years, ranging from roughly 20 to 85. Intravenous ivuxolimab was administered to patients every 2 weeks at six dose levels: 0.01, 0.1, 0.3, 1.5, 3 and 10 mg/kg. The paper reports the monotherapy dose-escalation portion (N of about 54 patients) of the phase I ivuxolimab trial. Prior anti-PD-1, anti-PD-L1 or anti-CTLA-4 therapy was permitted, and checkpoint inhibitors had been received by about 37% of dose-escalation patients. Three dose-escalation patients achieved partial responses, one with hepatocellular carcinoma and two with cutaneous melanoma. Peripheral TCRbeta sequencing aimed to test whether ivuxolimab altered TCR sequence diversity and caused clonal T-cell expansion.

What the work shows at the level of the full study, not this receptor alone: In the 0.1-3.0 mg/kg groups, partial responders had among the lowest normalized peripheral clonal expansion, particularly in CD8+ T cells. On average, CD8+ T cells showed more expanded clones than CD4+ T cells after ivuxolimab. Low levels of normalized T-cell clonal expansion were also seen in some patients who did not respond. The antigen specificity of the peripheral T cells that underwent clonal expansion was not determined. Clonal expansion of both CD4+ and CD8+ blood T cells was observed from baseline to week 6 at doses 0.1 to 3.0 mg/kg.

The sequence joins TRBV7-9 to TRBJ2-5, with the D segment identity uncertain. The sample here was CD4+ or CD8+ T cells sorted from blood, taken in a trial of the OX40 agonist ivuxolimab. The TCR was taken from an adult with an advanced solid tumor such as melanoma, head and neck, liver or kidney cancer. The DNA sequence is TGTGCCAGCAGCCCCCCGGTGGAGTACCAAGAGACCCAGTACTTC. Its product reads: CASSPPVEYQETQYF. Reference TRBV7-9 and TRBJ2-5 proteins supply the regions before and after the CDR3; the full variable domain is: DTGVSQNPRHKITKRGQNVTFRCDPISEHNRLYWYRQTLGQGPEFLTYFQNEAQLEKSRLLSDRFSAERPKGSFSTLEIQRTEQGDSAMYLCASSPPVEYQETQYFGPGTRLLVL.